This passage covers 21 T cell receptor beta chains from one sample sequenced in a study of T cell clonotyping in hematopoietic cell transplantation. Sequencing used immunoSEQ multiplex PCR; TCRdb keeps in-frame clones, though not all of them. The repertoire holds about 15,000 clones, 60% to 75% seen once, with roughly 8.8% in the top ten. Source material: peripheral blood mononuclear cells. These receptors came from a woman aged 60-75 years in good health. Some clones in this sample may be carry-over from other donors' samples.

This chain joins TRBV9 and TRBJ2-7; no firm D call. The CDR3 loop spans 14 amino acids. Germline V CDR1 and CDR2: SGDLS, YYNGEE. The ends were cut back, 0 bases at V and 2 bases at J, with 9 bases in the middle. The chain's CDR3 is CASSVAAGTYEQYF. In DNA, the CDR3 is TGTGCCAGCAGCGTAGCGGCAGGAACCTACGAGCAGTACTTC.

This clone has a handful of counts. The limits of the CDR3 on the DNA are not certain, so only TCRdb's listed CDR3 is given. The rearrangement uses TRBV11-2 and TRBJ2-1; TRBD2 is taken as the D call from the table, unchecked against the DNA. The germline V gene has CDR1 SGHAT and CDR2 FQNNGV. The CDR3 totals 17 residues, both ends included. The CDR3: CASSFGPGLAANNEQFF.

Only a few counts were recorded for this clone. V gene TRBV6-7 combines with J gene TRBJ2-7; no reliable D call. TRBV6-7 is identified as an open reading frame with a role that is uncertain. The CDR3 length is 17 residues. V gave up 0 bases and J gave up 3 bases, with 18 bases separating them. The CDR3 reads CASSYSETRELDYEQYF. The CDR3 DNA reads as TGTGCCAGCAGTTACTCGGAGACTCGCGAACTCGACTACGAGCAGTACTTC.

The rearrangement joins TRBV19 to TRBJ1-5; D not certain. Germline V gene sequence: CDR1 LNHDA, CDR2 SQIVND (reference sequence). Trimming shortened V by 5 bases and J by 5 bases, and 10 bases separated the two germline ends. This CDR3 region has 13 residues. CDR3 protein: CASSVAIDQPQHF. The CDR3 DNA is TGTGCCAGTAGTGTGGCCATTGATCAGCCCCAGCATTTT.

This rearrangement joins TRBV5-1 to TRBJ1-2; 9 nucleotides align to TRBD1. The CDR3 runs to 12 residues. The V and J ends lost 5 bases and 11 bases, in that order; junction bases with no gene match: 7. Germline V lookup: CDR1 SGHRS, CDR2 YFSETQ. This chain's CDR3 is CASSEGQGGYTF. CDR3 DNA: TGCGCCAGCAGTGAGGGACAGGGAGGGTACACCTTC. Combining the CDR3 with reference TRBV5-1 and TRBJ1-2 gives the whole variable domain KAGVTQTPRYLIKTRGQQVTLSCSPISGHRSVSWYQQTPGQGLQFLFEYFSETQRNKGNFPGRFSGRQFSNSRSEMNVSTLELGDSALYLCASSEGQGGYTFGSGTRLTVV.

V usage is TRBV30 and J usage is TRBJ2-1; TRBD2 matches at 13 bases. Trimming at V came to 4 bases and at J to 7 bases, leaving 7 bases not matched to a gene. Germline CDR1 and CDR2: GTSNPN and SVGIG (reference sequence). This CDR3 contains 15 residues. The CDR3 DNA sequence: TGTGCCTGGACCAAAGGACTAGCGGGGGTTAATGAGCAGTTCTTC. Translating gives CAWTKGLAGVNEQFF.

The chain is built from TRBV7-2 and TRBJ2-5; 7 positions agree with TRBD1. The germline V gene encodes CDR1 SGHTA and CDR2 FQGNSA. The junction had 13 bases not matched to a gene; V was cut back by 5 bases and J by 10 bases. CDR3 length: 14 amino acids. The chain's CDR3 is CASSPDRVELGQYF. The DNA of the CDR3 is TGTGCCAGCAGCCCCGACAGGGTTGAGTTAGGCCAGTACTTC.

The genes are TRBV4-3 and TRBJ1-6; D gene ambiguous. The CDR3 is made up of 13 amino acids. V was shortened by 4 bases and J by 13 bases, with 14 bases between the two germline ends. In germline, CDR1 is LGHNA, CDR2 YSLEER. CDR3 amino acids: CASSLVGQRPLHF. CDR3 in DNA: TGCGCCAGCAGCCTCGTGGGCCAAAGGCCCCTCCACTTT.

The V and J genes are TRBV25-1 and TRBJ1-1, with unresolved D. The CDR3 runs to 12 residues. V gave up 2 bases and J gave up 12 bases, with 13 bases separating them. Germline values: CDR1 MGHDK, CDR2 SYGVNS. The CDR3 sequence is CASSERAAKTFF. CDR3 nucleotides: TGTGCCAGCAGTGAACGAGCCGCCAAAACTTTCTTT.

The chain links TRBV4-1 to TRBJ1-5; D is ambiguous. The germline CDR1 and CDR2 sequences are MGHRA and YSYEKL. V was pared by 5 bases and J by 1 base, with 6 bases between. The CDR3 has 13 amino acids. The CDR3 sequence is CASSYRSNQPQHF. In DNA, the CDR3 is TGCGCCAGCAGCTATCGGAGCAATCAGCCCCAGCATTTT.

V is TRBV18 and J is TRBJ1-1, with D tentatively TRBD1 (5 bases). V lost 3 bases, J lost 7 bases, and 6 bases lay in between. Germline values: CDR1 KGHSH, CDR2 LQKENI. The CDR3 totals 11 residues. CDR3 amino acids: CASSPQGEAFF. Written as DNA, the CDR3 is TGTGCCAGCTCACCTCAGGGTGAAGCTTTCTTT.

DNA for the CDR3: TGTGCCAGCAGCGTACAACAGGGGTACGGCTACACCTTC. Protein product: CASSVQQGYGYTF. V gene TRBV9 combines with J gene TRBJ1-2; TRBD1 agrees at 7 bases. The V gene end was trimmed by 1 base and the J gene end by 8 bases; junction bases not matched to a gene: 5. The CDR3 covers 13 residues. Germline CDR1 reads SGDLS; CDR2 reads YYNGEE.

This chain links TRBV4-1 with TRBJ2-2; D is possibly TRBD2 (6 bases). The length of the CDR3 is 15 residues. Germline lookup yields CDR1 MGHRA and CDR2 YSYEKL. Between the trimmed V and J ends, which lost 6 bases and 4 bases, there was a span of 15 bases. The CDR3 DNA sequence: TGCGCCAGCAGTTGGGGACTCGAGGGCACCGGGGAGCTGTTTTTT. Its translation is CASSWGLEGTGELFF.

This chain joins TRBV9 and TRBJ1-1; no definite D call. The V end lost 4 bases, the J end lost 0 bases, and 7 bases lay between the germline ends. The length of the CDR3 is 13 residues. Germline V lookup: CDR1 SGDLS, CDR2 YYNGEE. CDR3 sequence: CASSSGMNTEAFF. CDR3 nucleotides: TGTGCCAGCAGCTCTGGGATGAACACTGAAGCTTTCTTT. Complete variable domain (other parts from reference TRBV9 and TRBJ1-1): DSGVTQTPKHLITATGQRVTLRCSPRSGDLSVYWYQQSLDQGLQFLIQYYNGEERAKGNILERFSAQQFPDLHSELNLSSLELGDSALYFCASSSGMNTEAFFGQGTRLTVV.

The gene calls are TRBV5-6 and TRBJ2-7, with 7 bases identical to TRBD1. The CDR3 extends over 16 amino acids. With 4 bases clipped from V and 1 base from J, the junction kept 11 bases outside the gene matches. CDR1 is SGHDT and CDR2 is YYEEEE in the germline V gene. For the CDR3, the DNA is TGTGCCAGCAGCCCACAGGGGCCCAAATTTTCCTACGAGCAGTACTTC. Translation: CASSPQGPKFSYEQYF.

CDR3 region: CASSYTNNEQFF. The CDR3 DNA follows: TGTGCCAGCAGCTACACGAACAATGAGCAGTTCTTC. The genes are TRBV7-3 and TRBJ2-1, with D hard to call. The germline V gene has CDR1 SGHTA and CDR2 FQGTGA. The V end lost 4 bases, the J end lost 5 bases, and 6 bases lay between the germline ends. The CDR3 has 12 amino acids.

This chain joins TRBV7-8 and TRBJ2-7; 9 bases map to TRBD2. V shed 1 base, J shed 5 bases, and the junction held 12 bases outside the gene matches. CDR3 size: 17 residues. Per the germline V gene, CDR1 is SGHVS and CDR2 is FQNEAQ. The CDR3 DNA follows: TGTGCCAGCAGCTTAGAATTAGGGCGGGGGGGTCGCAACGAGCAGTACTTC. Its protein is CASSLELGRGGRNEQYF.

This chain connects TRBV27 to TRBJ1-1, with TRBD1 as a possible D gene (5 bases). Looked up from germline, CDR1 is MNHEY and CDR2 is SMNVEV (reference sequence). Trimming left V 2 bases short and J 4 bases short, with 20 bases between. The CDR3 length is 17 residues. The CDR3 sequence: CASSLLSLRGRSTEAFF. As DNA, the CDR3 is TGTGCCAGCAGTTTACTTAGCCTTAGGGGACGGAGCACTGAAGCTTTCTTT.

The J gene is TRBJ1-2, the V gene TRBV4-3, with D perhaps matching TRBD1 (5 bases). Germline CDR1 and CDR2: LGHNA and YSLEER. Trimming took 0 bases from V and 4 from J, leaving 15 bases between them. CDR3 length: 16 residues. CDR3 in DNA: TGCGCCAGCAGCCAAGAAAAAGGGGTCCCCAGCTATGGCTACACCTTC. It codes for CASSQEKGVPSYGYTF.

The V and J genes are TRBV29-1 and TRBJ1-3, with D unresolved. The CDR3 length is 12 residues. Per the germline V gene, CDR1 is SQVTM and CDR2 is ANQGSEA. Trimming took 4 bases from V and 6 from J, leaving 10 bases between them. CDR3 nucleotides: TGCAGCGTTGTGGGTGTTGAAAACACCATATATTTT. Translation gives CSVVGVENTIYF.

The V and J genes are TRBV30 and TRBJ2-7, with D perhaps assigned TRBD1 or TRBD2 (5 bases each). Germline-derived CDR1 and CDR2 are GTSNPN and SVGIG (reference sequence). The CDR3 consists of 14 residues. Deletions cut 0 bases from V and 5 bases from J, with 14 bases between. Here the CDR3 DNA reads TGTGCCTGGAGTGTAATTTGGGGGTCCGACGAGCAGTACTTC. Its protein is CAWSVIWGSDEQYF.